This T cell receptor beta chain derives from a study of human T cells and chemical hapten exposure. There are 15 residues in the CDR3. Deletions cut 3 bases from V and 3 bases from J, with 13 bases between. Looked up from germline, CDR1 is MNHNS and CDR2 is SASEGT. A single record per CDR3 protein comes from TCRdb applying MiXCR to the RACE reads. The sample has approximately 82,000 distinct CDR3 sequences, about 6.6% seen once; the top ten hold 1% to 1.5%. Noted time point: patch test 2, 6 weeks after DPC sensitization. Documented treatment: therapeutic diphenylcyclopropenone sensitization with weekly scalp DPC.

Material: whole blood, obtained in connection with sensitization to the hapten diphenylcyclopropenone (DPC). The source is a woman in her 30s with alopecia areata. Some clones in this sample may be carry-over from other donors' samples. The rearrangement joins TRBV6-1 to TRBJ2-3; D remains ambiguous. In DNA form, the CDR3 reads TGTGCCAGCAGTGAGTTTGTAAAGGCTACAGATACGCAGTATTTT. As protein: CASSEFVKATDTQYF.